This TCR beta chain stems from a study of cytomegalovirus exposure and HLA in healthy donors. Vbeta (60) and Jbeta (13) primers were used in the PCR. Generated by immunoSEQ multiplex PCR, the TCRdb table keeps only in-frame clones and is missing some. The data hold approximately 100,000 clones, with less than 80% observed a single time. The donors comprised healthy bone marrow donors. The length of the CDR3 is 16 residues. Germline CDR1 and CDR2: SNHLY and FYNNEI. V was trimmed by 4 bases and J by 0 bases, leaving 13 bases between them. This sequence originates from a woman aged 45 to 65 in good health and CMV-seropositive. The chain has TRBV2 and TRBJ1-3, with a weak D call TRBD1 (5 bases). The sample comprised PBMCs. The CDR3 bases are TGTGCCAGCAGTGGATACAGGCCGAGCTCTGGAAACACCATATATTTT. Translation: CASSGYRPSSGNTIYF.